This T cell receptor (beta chain) is from a study of blood T cells in healthy people across ages (dated by TCRdb to between 2015 and 2016). Looking at the study overall: In model experiments, template switching captured about one uniquely barcoded TCR beta cDNA molecule for every two T cells. Using deep sequencing normalized with unique cDNA molecular identifiers, the study measured how TCR beta repertoire diversity changes with age. The donors were split into four age groups: young (average roughly 15 years), middle-aged (roughly 42), aged (over 55) and long-lived (roughly 86). The study analyzed two additional independent replicas of 1 million unique cDNA reads from the same blood draw for two donors, one aged 18 to 30 and one aged 80 or older. Study-level results and caveats: Total diversity estimates from one million sequenced T cells were considered lower bounds and underestimates. Compared with the aged group, the long-lived group had more naive CD4+ T cells, fewer expanded clones and increased TCR diversity, a pattern suggesting age selection. Because donor CMV infection status was unknown, age-related changes in expanded clonotypes were potentially confounded. Observed TCR beta diversity per million T cells fell roughly linearly with age, and a significant reduction was already apparent by age roughly 40. There was a strong correlation between observed TCR beta diversity and the percentage of naive T cells measured by flow cytometry. Because profiling used bulk unsorted PBMCs, naive and antigen-experienced compartments could not be compared conclusively.

Including the terminal cysteine and phenylalanine, the CDR3 comprises 14 residues. Of the read, only the CDR3 DNA is kept; its 42 bases are in frame from base 1. Reading the germline V gene gives CDR1 SQVTM and CDR2 ANQGSEA. This clonotype was observed a few times. The antigen it binds to is not known. One end of the junction fails to match germline, which may point to a read error. Preparation of the library involved 5' RACE. The reads were generated on an Illumina HiSeq 2500. A second PCR of about 7 to 12 cycles was performed with a sample-barcoded 5' primer and a J-beta primer mix. A unique molecular identifier was introduced onto each TCR beta cDNA molecule by a template-switch 5' adaptor carrying 12 random nucleotides. Each sample yielded at least 2.5 million CDR3-containing paired-end reads. The Mint cDNA synthesis kit, primed by a TRBC-specific oligonucleotide, was used to synthesize first-strand cDNA from all RNA. After uracil-DNA glycosylase treatment, a first 18-cycle PCR used universal primers M1SS and BC2_uni_R on all cDNA. Per the authors' processing: Each sample was normalized by randomly selecting 1 million high-quality reads, each carrying a distinct molecular identifier. Reads sharing molecular identifiers were discarded rather than binned into consensus sequences. MiTCR, with a Q25 quality threshold and the strictest error-elimination algorithm, was used for CDR3 identification, clonotype clustering and error correction. A nonparametric unseen species model with Euler transformation was used to estimate a lower bound on total TCR beta diversity. Starting from the raw public reads, TCRdb applied fastp trimming at Q25, assembled clones with MiXCR and retained in-frame beta chains. A single entry per CDR3 protein holds the most common genes and DNA from its merged rows. In this record, the V and J calls reflect TCRdb's handling and not the investigators' own analysis. In all, the sample holds some 560,000 distinct CDR3 sequences, and about 25% of those were seen once. Approximately 3.7% of the sample rests with the top ten.

Donors were around 37 systemically healthy Caucasian individuals from Russia aged 6 to 90 years. Each donor gave ten milliliters of peripheral blood, collected into EDTA-treated Vacutainer tubes. Ficoll-Paque density-gradient centrifugation was used to isolate PBMCs, with at least 7 million per sample. Total RNA, at least 6 micrograms per sample, was extracted from PBMCs with Trizol reagent. For every donor, an aliquot of PBMCs went through flow cytometry to measure the percentages of naive CD45RAhigh/CD27high T cells. In addition, the sample was reused for a study of T cells of mothers and their children. The second publication reports: The donors were nine systemically healthy Caucasian individuals, made up of three mothers and their six children. cDNA synthesis consumed the entire amount of extracted RNA, loaded at 1.5 ug RNA in each 15 ul reaction. In the second PCR, sample barcodes and 2-4 random nucleotides were introduced via the M1S primer. More than 9 million TCR beta CDR3 reads were obtained from each mother, and about 3 million reads were obtained from each child. Thymic selection shapes the output of TCR recombination in a similar way in related and unrelated pairs, and inherited differences have a minor effect. Normalized repertoire overlap was always found to be slightly, but never significantly, higher in related mother-child pairs than in unrelated mother-child pairs. With a sensitivity of about 100 clones per million clonotypes, no persistent microchimeric T cell clones were detected. The study used deep NGS to compare TCR beta repertoires of mothers and children, seeking features distinguishing related mother-child pairs from unrelated individuals. Mothers averaged about 40 +/- 4 years of age and children averaged about 10 +/- 4 years. After adapter ligation was performed with NEBNext reagents, the libraries were sequenced on an Illumina HiSeq 2000 with 100+100 nt paired-end reads. To avoid cross-contamination, the mother libraries and the child libraries were prepared a month apart and sequenced in separate runs. For each donor, between roughly 500,000 and 2,100,000 distinct TCR beta clonotypes were identified. Naive TCR beta clonotypes were estimated from low-frequency clonotypes matched to each donor's FACS-determined naive share, without sorting.

The TCR comes from a boy between 2 and 10 years old in good health. Source material: blood. This receptor chain uses TRBV29-1 and TRBJ2-5, with TRBD2 perhaps the D gene, on 6 matching bases. The nucleotide sequence reads TGCAGCGTTATCAAGGAGGGCCGGGCAGAGGCCCAGTACTTC. It translates to CSVIKEGRAEAQYF.